The 27 T cell receptor beta chains below were found in one sample sequenced in a study of blood T cell repertoires in COVID-19. Data came from immunoSEQ multiplex PCR; TCRdb stores just in-frame clones and leaves some out. The top ten clones hold about 4.8% of a sample with about 200,000 clones, 86% of them seen once. Sequencing was carried out using peripheral blood. These receptors were collected from a man aged 45 to 65 with acute or convalescent COVID-19.

V and J are TRBV6-2 or TRBV6-3 and TRBJ1-5, with TRBD1 matching over 11 bases. Germline CDR1 is MNHEY and CDR2 is SVGEGT. Unmatched junction bases numbered 10, after V lost 6 bases and J lost 9 bases. CDR3 length: 15 amino acids. The CDR3 protein is CASSGTGGQIMPQHF. DNA of the CDR3: TGTGCCAGCAGCGGGACAGGGGGTCAGATCATGCCCCAGCATTTT.

This chain joins TRBV7-9 and TRBJ1-6; 7 bases line up with TRBD1. The CDR3 has 17 residues. The germline CDR1 and CDR2 sequences are SEHNR and FQNEAQ (reference sequence). V lost 5 bases and J lost 5; bases outside the gene matches: 12. CDR3 amino acids: CASSQRSRGENNSPLHF. The CDR3 DNA follows: TGTGCCAGCAGCCAAAGGAGCAGGGGGGAAAATAATTCACCCCTCCACTTT.

The chain employs TRBV2 and TRBJ1-1; possible D gene TRBD1, 5 bases. The germline V and J ends were trimmed by 4 bases and 1 base, with 13 bases remaining between them. Germline values: CDR1 SNHLY, CDR2 FYNNEI. The CDR3 contains 15 residues. CDR3 nucleotides: TGTGCCAGCAGTGGTTTCCAAGGGGCGAACACTGAAGCTTTCTTT. It encodes CASSGFQGANTEAFF.

The chain combines TRBV6-5 with TRBJ2-1, with 9 bases aligning to TRBD1. The junction had 10 bases not matched to a gene; V was cut back by 7 bases and J by 9 bases. The CDR3 has 14 residues. The germline V gene encodes CDR1 MNHEY and CDR2 SVGAGI. The CDR3 bases are TGTGCCAGCACGAACCCGGGACAGGGAGGTGAGCAGTTCTTC. Encoded protein: CASTNPGQGGEQFF.

This clone occurred a few times. The chain uses TRBV5-1 and TRBJ1-3; tentatively, D is TRBD1 (6 bases). V dropped 0 bases and J dropped 8 bases, with 12 bases sitting between them. This CDR3 comprises 14 residues. Per the germline V gene, CDR1 is SGHRS and CDR2 is YFSETQ. CDR3 amino acids: CASSLDGGADTIYF. As DNA, the CDR3 is TGCGCCAGCAGCTTGGATGGGGGCGCAGACACCATATATTTT.

This clone was seen only once. The chain links TRBV5-1 to TRBJ1-2; D remains ambiguous. CDR3 length: 13 residues. Germline V gives CDR1 SGHRS, CDR2 YFSETQ. Trimming took off 4 bases at V and 3 bases at J, with 10 bases between the two ends. CDR3 residues: CASSPGADYGYTF. CDR3 coding DNA: TGCGCCAGCAGCCCAGGCGCCGACTATGGCTACACCTTC.

The gene calls are TRBV19 and TRBJ1-3; maybe TRBD1 (5 bases). The V gene's germline CDR1 is LNHDA and CDR2 SQIVND (reference sequence). V was trimmed by 6 bases and J by 0 bases, leaving 15 bases between them. The CDR3 extends over 16 amino acids. CDR3 loop: CASRAWEGLSGNTIYF. CDR3 bases: TGTGCCAGTAGAGCCTGGGAGGGGCTCTCTGGAAACACCATATATTTT.

The chain links TRBV25-1 to TRBJ1-1, with 10 bases that match TRBD1. V lost 4 bases and J lost 10; bases outside the gene matches: 6. Germline-derived CDR1 and CDR2 are MGHDK and SYGVNS. This CDR3 has 13 amino acids. In DNA form, the CDR3 reads TGTGCCAGCAGTGTCAGGACAGGGGGGCTAGCTTTCTTT. This gives the protein CASSVRTGGLAFF.

The gene calls are TRBV11-1 and TRBJ2-5; 13 bases are a match to TRBD2. CDR1 and CDR2 from the germline V gene are SGHAT and FQDESV (reference sequence). This CDR3 spans 18 amino acids. J was trimmed by 5 bases and V by 0 bases; bases with no gene match: 9. The CDR3 nucleotides read TGTGCCAGCAGCTTAGCGCTCCGGACTAGCGGGGGCTGGGAGACCCAGTACTTC. This gives the protein CASSLALRTSGGWETQYF.

This chain links TRBV5-4 with TRBJ1-1, with a possible D match to TRBD1 (6 bases). CDR1 and CDR2 (germline): SGHNT, YYREEE (reference sequence). The CDR3 has 14 residues. Trimming removed 1 base from V and 5 bases from J, with 12 bases in between. CDR3 nucleotides: TGTGCCAGCAGCTTGAGGCGGGGGCAGACTGAAGCTTTCTTT. This encodes CASSLRRGQTEAFF.

The V gene is TRBV2, the J gene TRBJ1-1; the D is unclear. V lost 3 bases, J lost 0 bases, and 5 bases lay in between. Germline V lookup: CDR1 SNHLY, CDR2 FYNNEI. This CDR3 is built from 13 residues. Here the CDR3 reads CASSESLNTEAFF. CDR3 coding DNA: TGTGCCAGCAGTGAGTCTCTGAACACTGAAGCTTTCTTT.

The V gene is TRBV27, the J gene TRBJ1-1, with 7 bases matching TRBD1. The V segment lost 3 bases and the J segment 1 base; nucleotides outside the gene matches: 8. The CDR3 is 16 residues long. From germline, CDR1 is MNHEY and CDR2 SMNVEV (reference sequence). The CDR3 sequence: CASSFRAGGWNTEAFF. CDR3 coding DNA: TGTGCCAGCAGTTTTAGGGCAGGGGGATGGAACACTGAAGCTTTCTTT.

This chain links TRBV2 with TRBJ1-2; weak D call: TRBD1 (6 bases). Trimming took 1 base from V and 1 from J, leaving 19 bases between them. CDR1 and CDR2 (germline): SNHLY, FYNNEI. The CDR3 extends over 18 amino acids. The CDR3 protein is CASSEVYTGIRNNYGYTF. DNA of the CDR3: TGTGCCAGCAGTGAAGTTTATACAGGGATTCGGAATAACTATGGCTACACCTTC.

The gene calls are TRBV2 and TRBJ1-6; TRBD1 aligns across 10 bases. This CDR3 comprises 15 residues. The junction had 6 bases not matched to a gene; V was cut back by 4 bases and J by 9 bases. Germline values: CDR1 SNHLY, CDR2 FYNNEI. The CDR3 region has the DNA TGTGCCAGCAGTGGGGACAGGGGTTGGAGTTCACCCCTCCACTTT. Translation gives CASSGDRGWSSPLHF.

The gene calls are TRBV2 and TRBJ2-2; 7 nucleotides agree with TRBD2. CDR3 length: 14 residues. Germline CDR1 SNHLY, CDR2 FYNNEI. Trimming removed 9 bases from V and 0 bases from J; junction bases left unmatched: 4. CDR3 sequence reads: CASRRGANTGELFF. Here the CDR3 DNA reads TGTGCCAGTCGTCGGGGGGCGAACACCGGGGAGCTGTTTTTT.

The chain combines TRBV19 with TRBJ2-3; D perhaps matches TRBD2 (6 bases). The V gene's germline CDR1 is LNHDA and CDR2 SQIVND (reference sequence). This CDR3 region has 13 residues. The V end lost 6 bases, the J end lost 5 bases, and 12 bases lay between the germline ends. This chain's CDR3 is CASRTGRGDTQYF. The CDR3, as DNA: TGTGCCAGTAGGACGGGGCGGGGAGATACGCAGTATTTT.

The chain recombines TRBV11-2 with TRBJ1-1; a weak D match, TRBD1 (5 bases). V was clipped by 1 base and J by 7 bases, with 19 bases between them. The CDR3 loop spans 16 amino acids. Looked up from germline, CDR1 is SGHAT and CDR2 is FQNNGV. CDR3 in DNA: TGTGCCAGCAGCTTAGGGTCCTTAGCGGGGCCGGGTGAAGCTTTCTTT. It codes for CASSLGSLAGPGEAFF.

V usage is TRBV5-5 and J usage is TRBJ2-5, with 7 bases aligning to TRBD1. The ends lost 4 bases at V and 3 bases at J; junction bases unmatched: 3. The CDR3 sequence is 13 residues long. The germline gives CDR1 SGHKS, CDR2 YYEKEE (reference sequence). DNA for the CDR3: TGTGCCAGCAGCGTCGACAGGGAAGAGACCCAGTACTTC. Protein sequence: CASSVDREETQYF.

This clone occurred many times. The J gene is TRBJ1-2, the V gene TRBV6-5; 11 bases match TRBD1. Germline assignment: CDR1 MNHEY and CDR2 SVGAGI. This CDR3 has 15 amino acids. V dropped 6 bases and J dropped 2; count of bases not matched to a gene: 5. The CDR3 spells CASRKGQGANYGYTF. DNA for the CDR3: TGTGCCAGCAGAAAAGGACAGGGGGCGAACTATGGCTACACCTTC.

As DNA, the CDR3 is TGCGCCAGCAGCCACCGCAGGGAATTCACTGAAGCTTTCTTT. It codes for CASSHRREFTEAFF. The chain has TRBV4-1 and TRBJ1-1; tentative D call: TRBD1 (5 bases). The CDR3 runs to 14 residues. The germline CDR1 and CDR2 sequences are MGHRA and YSYEKL. The V end was cut by 3 bases, the J end by 4 bases, with 12 bases between.

V gene TRBV5-1 combines with J gene TRBJ1-2; 7 bases are shared with TRBD1. CDR1 and CDR2 (germline): SGHRS, YFSETQ. V lost 4 bases and J lost 7; bases outside the gene matches: 7. The CDR3 covers 13 residues. CDR3 nucleotides: TGCGCCAGCAGCGGTGGGACAGTGCGTGGCTACACCTTC. Amino acids: CASSGGTVRGYTF.

The chain carries TRBV2 and TRBJ1-6, with 7 bases fitting TRBD1. V shed 6 bases and J 0 bases; nucleotides not matched to a gene: 5. CDR1 and CDR2 (germline): SNHLY, FYNNEI. This CDR3 is 16 amino acids long. The CDR3 here is CASRDRVGSYNSPLHF. CDR3 in DNA: TGTGCCAGCAGAGACAGGGTCGGCTCCTATAATTCACCCCTCCACTTT.

The V call is TRBV30, the J call TRBJ2-1; 8 bases fit TRBD1. CDR3 length equals 13 residues. Per germline, CDR1 GTSNPN and CDR2 SVGIG (reference sequence). With 2 bases clipped from V and 7 bases from J, the junction kept 4 bases outside the gene matches. CDR3 sequence reads: CAWSQGAGNEQFF. The CDR3 DNA follows: TGTGCCTGGAGTCAGGGGGCTGGGAATGAGCAGTTCTTC.

The chain uses TRBV30 and TRBJ2-5; 7 nucleotides match TRBD2. The CDR3 covers 12 residues. V trimming: 5 bases; J trimming: 2 bases; junction bases outside the gene matches: 2. Germline assignment: CDR1 GTSNPN and CDR2 SVGIG (reference sequence). In DNA, the CDR3 is TGTGCCTGGGGGCGGGGGCAAGAGACCCAGTACTTC. Translation gives CAWGRGQETQYF.

The chain recombines TRBV12-3 or TRBV12-4 with TRBJ1-6; 7 nucleotides match TRBD1. This CDR3 region has 13 residues. With V trimmed by 6 bases and J by 7 bases, 3 bases remained unmatched. The CDR3 loop is CASRGTANSPLHF. CDR3 coding DNA: TGTGCCAGCAGAGGGACAGCCAATTCACCCCTCCACTTT.

J is TRBJ1-2 and V is TRBV19, with 9 bases that match TRBD1. This CDR3 spans 16 amino acids. Germline loops: CDR1 LNHDA, CDR2 SQIVND (reference sequence). Trimming removed 3 bases from V and 1 base from J; junction bases left unmatched: 6. The chain's CDR3 is CASSMDRGHHNYGYTF. The CDR3 nucleotides read TGTGCCAGTAGTATGGACAGGGGCCACCATAACTATGGCTACACCTTC.

V gene TRBV11-1 combines with J gene TRBJ1-1; TRBD1 might be the D (5 bases). Germline-derived CDR1 and CDR2 are SGHAT and FQDESV (reference sequence). V lost 4 bases and J lost 1, with 13 bases in between. This CDR3 is 15 amino acids long. The CDR3, as DNA: TGTGCCAGCAGCTCCGACAGAACACAGAACACTGAAGCTTTCTTT. Translating it yields CASSSDRTQNTEAFF.